The 20 T cell receptor beta chains below come from one sample, sequenced in a study of response to subunit inactivated influenza vaccine. MiXCR, applied by TCRdb to the RT-PCR reads, yields one record per CDR3 protein. Of fewer than 750,000 distinct CDR3 sequences listed, less than 15% are singletons. The sample here was PBMCs from blood, taken less than 13 days after vaccination. These receptors came from a middle-aged man who received an inactivated influenza vaccine.

The chain is built from TRBV5-1 and TRBJ2-3, with a possible D match to TRBD2 (6 bases). Per germline, CDR1 SGHRS and CDR2 YFSETQ. This CDR3 region has 17 residues. The ends were cut back, 3 bases at V and 0 bases at J, with 17 bases in the middle. For the CDR3, the DNA is TGCGCCAGCAGCTCGGGAACCGGGGGATCTAGCACAGATACGCAGTATTTT. Its protein is CASSSGTGGSSTDTQYF.

CDR3 in amino acids: CASRYRADTEAFF. In DNA form, the CDR3 reads TGTGCCAGCAGATATAGGGCGGACACTGAAGCTTTCTTT. This sequence joins TRBV7-8 and TRBJ1-1; D unresolved. The germline V gene has CDR1 SGHVS and CDR2 FQNEAQ. The CDR3 is 13 amino acids. V gave up 6 bases and J gave up 3 bases, with 11 bases separating them.

In its sample, this clonotype was seen many times. The chain is built from TRBV29-1 and TRBJ2-7; no clear D gene. The CDR3 consists of 12 residues. The germline gives CDR1 SQVTM, CDR2 ANQGSEA. Trimming left V 6 bases short and J 5 bases short, with 14 bases between. CDR3: CSVGGWYDEQYF. CDR3 DNA sequence: TGCAGCGTCGGTGGGTGGTACGACGAGCAGTACTTC.

This clonotype turned up a few times. The chain combines TRBV5-6 with TRBJ2-1; D gene unclear. Germline lookup yields CDR1 SGHDT and CDR2 YYEEEE. The CDR3 is 16 amino acids. The V end was cut by 7 bases, the J end by 5 bases, with 22 bases between. CDR3: CASLIRGVSANNEQFF. The DNA of the CDR3 is TGTGCCAGCCTCATCCGTGGGGTGTCGGCAAACAATGAGCAGTTCTTC.

This rearrangement joins TRBV20-1 to TRBJ2-5; no firm D call. This CDR3 comprises 15 residues. Germline V CDR1 and CDR2: DFQATT, SNEGSKA (reference sequence). V was shortened by 0 bases and J by 5 bases, with 16 bases between the two germline ends. The CDR3 region has the DNA TGCAGTGCTAGAGATTTGGCAGAAGTCCGGGAGACCCAGTACTTC. It translates to CSARDLAEVRETQYF.

This clonotype was seen a few times. The chain joins TRBV20-1 to TRBJ2-1, with 9 bases aligning to TRBD1. Germline values: CDR1 DFQATT, CDR2 SNEGSKA (reference sequence). This CDR3 has 15 residues. V shed 5 bases and J 4 bases; nucleotides not matched to a gene: 9. The CDR3 loop is CSALPGTGKYNEQFF. Written as DNA, the CDR3 is TGCAGTGCTCTGCCTGGGACAGGGAAATACAATGAGCAGTTCTTC.

V usage is TRBV12-3 or TRBV12-4 and J usage is TRBJ2-1; D uncertain. The CDR3 consists of 17 residues. V was trimmed by 3 bases and J by 0 bases, leaving 15 bases between them. CDR3 loop: CASSFKGSFFSYNEQFF. The CDR3 DNA reads TGTGCCAGCAGTTTCAAGGGTTCGTTTTTCTCCTACAATGAGCAGTTCTTC.

This clonotype was recorded at least ten times. The rearrangement uses TRBV29-1 and TRBJ2-7; D is perhaps TRBD1 or TRBD2 (7 bases each). CDR3 size: 12 residues. V was trimmed by 7 bases and J by 6 bases, leaving 16 bases between them. Germline V gene lookup returns CDR1 SQVTM and CDR2 ANQGSEA. The CDR3, as DNA: TGCAGCGCCTCAGGGGGAGGGTTCGAGCAGTACTTC. As protein: CSASGGGFEQYF.

This clonotype was seen at least ten times. The J gene is TRBJ2-1, the V gene TRBV4-3; D uncertain. V was trimmed by 1 base and J by 8 bases, leaving 12 bases between them. Germline CDR1 is LGHNA and CDR2 is YSLEER. This CDR3 has 14 amino acids. The CDR3 DNA is TGCGCCAGCAGCCAAGTCGGTTCAACCCATGAGCAGTTCTTC. Protein: CASSQVGSTHEQFF.

The sample holds a few counts of this clonotype. The chain uses TRBV12-3 or TRBV12-4 and TRBJ2-3; TRBD2 agrees at 13 bases. The CDR3 contains 16 residues. With 7 bases clipped from V and 2 bases from J, the junction kept 6 bases outside the gene matches. CDR3 DNA: TGTGCCAGCACTTCCGGGACTAGCGGGATCACAGATACGCAGTATTTT. Translation: CASTSGTSGITDTQYF.

The J gene is TRBJ1-1, the V gene TRBV28; no firm D call. The germline V and J ends were trimmed by 5 bases and 0 bases, with 19 bases remaining between them. Germline-derived CDR1 and CDR2 are MDHEN and SYDVKM. The CDR3 totals 17 residues. In DNA, the CDR3 is TGTGCCAGCAGTACCAATCCATGGCCAGCGGTGAACACTGAAGCTTTCTTT. Its translation: CASSTNPWPAVNTEAFF.

This CDR3 reads CSVDRGHKWVQETQYF. The CDR3 nucleotides are TGCAGCGTTGATCGGGGACATAAGTGGGTCCAAGAGACCCAGTACTTC. The J gene is TRBJ2-5, the V gene TRBV29-1; tentatively, D is TRBD1 (6 bases). The CDR3 totals 16 residues. Trimming shortened V by 3 bases and J by 1 base, and 18 bases separated the two germline ends. The germline gives CDR1 SQVTM, CDR2 ANQGSEA.

This clonotype was counted only a few times. The chain uses TRBV9 and TRBJ2-7; D tentatively fits TRBD1 or TRBD2 (5 bases each). V was cut by 2 bases and J by 1 base, with 13 bases left in between. The CDR3 runs to 15 residues. CDR1 SGDLS and CDR2 YYNGEE come from the germline V gene. The CDR3 region has the DNA TGTGCCAGCAGCGTGAGTGGGACGACTTCCTACGAGCAGTACTTC. It is translated as CASSVSGTTSYEQYF.

The rearrangement links TRBV7-8 to TRBJ1-6; tentative D call: TRBD1 (6 bases). V was cut by 2 bases and J by 5 bases, with 13 bases left in between. The CDR3 has 16 amino acids. Germline lookup yields CDR1 SGHVS and CDR2 FQNEAQ. The CDR3 region has the DNA TGTGCCAGCAGCTTAATGAGGGGGTCCGATAATTCACCCCTCCACTTT. This encodes CASSLMRGSDNSPLHF.

The genes are TRBV20-1 and TRBJ2-1; 7 nucleotides agree with TRBD1. Germline loops: CDR1 DFQATT, CDR2 SNEGSKA (reference sequence). The J segment lost 7 bases and the V segment lost 2 bases, leaving 8 bases of the junction unmatched. The CDR3 is made up of 14 amino acids. The CDR3 DNA reads as TGCAGTGCTAGACCCCCCGGGACAGTGAATGAGCAGTTCTTC. It yields the protein CSARPPGTVNEQFF.

The V and J genes are TRBV12-3 or TRBV12-4 and TRBJ2-1; 9 positions match TRBD2. The CDR3 sequence is 17 residues long. Trimming removed 3 bases from V and 6 bases from J; junction bases left unmatched: 12. The CDR3 coding sequence is TGTGCCAGCAGTTTTAGCGGGAGCTTGCTTCCTCTCAATGAGCAGTTCTTC. This sequence encodes CASSFSGSLLPLNEQFF.

A few counts support this clonotype. As DNA, the CDR3 is TGCAGTGCTAGACAGGGTACAGGTGACACTGAAGCTTTCTTT. Residues: CSARQGTGDTEAFF. The J gene is TRBJ1-1, the V gene TRBV20-1, with D perhaps matching TRBD1 (5 bases). The V gene's germline CDR1 is DFQATT and CDR2 SNEGSKA (reference sequence). V was clipped by 2 bases and J by 3 bases, with 13 bases between them. The CDR3 is 14 amino acids.

The chain carries TRBV6-1 and TRBJ2-7; 11 bases line up with TRBD1. CDR1 MNHNS and CDR2 SASEGT come from the germline V gene. This CDR3 is 15 amino acids long. Losses at the gene ends were 8 bases for V and 4 bases for J; bases not matched to a gene: 10. CDR3 DNA sequence: TGTGCCAGCTCCAGAGGAGGGACAGGGGGGTACGAGCAGTACTTC. Translated: CASSRGGTGGYEQYF.

This clonotype appeared a single time. The DNA for the CDR3 is TGTGCCAGCAGCCCGACAGGCCAGGAAGAGACCCAGTACTTC. Its translation is CASSPTGQEETQYF. V is TRBV14 and J is TRBJ2-5; D might be TRBD1 (6 bases). The CDR3 has 14 amino acids. Germline CDR1 is SGHDN and CDR2 is FVKESK. V gave up 4 bases and J gave up 3 bases, with 12 bases separating them.

This clonotype showed up many times. The V gene is TRBV5-6, the J gene TRBJ2-3; 8 positions agree with TRBD2. The CDR3 loop spans 15 amino acids. V lost 4 bases and J lost 1; bases outside the gene matches: 5. The germline V gene has CDR1 SGHDT and CDR2 YYEEEE. The CDR3 coding sequence is TGTGCCAGCAGCCCTAGCGGGCTCCGCACAGATACGCAGTATTTT. Its translation is CASSPSGLRTDTQYF.